The 8 T cell receptor beta chains presented below share a single source sample, sequenced in a study of HIV-infected children after antiretroviral therapy interruption (dated by TCRdb to about 2019). Library creation used 3' RACE. TCRdb names Illumina MiSeq as the instrument used. TCR libraries were constructed from RNA with a 3' RACE protocol that used unique molecular identifiers to correct for PCR amplification bias. The public reads were quality trimmed at Q25 with fastp and then assembled into clones with MiXCR by TCRdb, keeping productive beta chains. When rows share a CDR3 protein, they turn into one entry using the most common DNA and genes. The sample table shows approximately 96,000 distinct CDR3 sequences, and 5.5% to 8.5% are seen once. The ten largest account for 1% to 1.3% of the sample. According to the study, the label for this sample's treatment or condition signals: PENTA 11 planned treatment interruption arm or continuous ART arm.

The sequenced sample was CD45RA+ CD4+ T cells from PBMCs, pooled from several time points, obtained from a donor given antiretroviral therapy, either interrupted or continuous. Sample cell subset or site, as interpreted from the label and publication: naive CD4+ CD45RA+ CD45RO- T cells. All receptors derive from a pool of human donors with HIV.

The CDR3 is CAWSVPGSNQPQHF. As DNA, the CDR3 is TGTGCCTGGAGTGTACCGGGCAGTAATCAGCCCCAGCATTTT. The chain combines TRBV30 with TRBJ1-5; D gene unclear. Per the germline V gene, CDR1 is GTSNPN and CDR2 is SVGIG (reference sequence). This CDR3 spans 14 amino acids. Trimming left V 0 bases short and J 4 bases short, with 10 bases between.

The rearrangement joins TRBV29-1 to TRBJ1-1; possibly TRBD1 for D (5 bases). V dropped 4 bases and J dropped 5 bases, with 14 bases sitting between them. Germline V gene data show CDR1 as SQVTM and CDR2 as ANQGSEA. The CDR3 length is 13 residues. The CDR3 DNA sequence: TGCAGCGTTGGACCCGGGACGGTAACTGAAGCTTTCTTT. Amino acid sequence: CSVGPGTVTEAFF.

Many counts were recorded for this clonotype. The gene calls are TRBV5-1 and TRBJ2-7; tentatively, D is TRBD1 or TRBD2 (5 bases each). Trimming removed 5 bases from V and 3 bases from J, with 18 bases in between. There are 15 residues in the CDR3. CDR1 and CDR2 from the germline V gene are SGHRS and YFSETQ. The CDR3: CASSLDTLGGYEQYF. CDR3 bases: TGCGCCAGCAGTCTAGACACGCTTGGGGGCTACGAGCAGTACTTC.

This clonotype has a count of ten or more. The chain is built from TRBV3-1 and TRBJ2-7; 9 nucleotides agree with TRBD2. The CDR3 spans 18 residues. Germline V gives CDR1 LGHDT, CDR2 YNNKEL (reference sequence). Unmatched junction bases numbered 16, after V lost 3 bases and J lost 4 bases. CDR3 in DNA: TGTGCCAGCAGCCAGGCCGTACAGCGGTTAGCGGGAGCGTACGAGCAGTACTTC. This sequence encodes CASSQAVQRLAGAYEQYF.

This clonotype appeared many times. The rearrangement links TRBV5-1 to TRBJ1-2, with 7 bases identical to TRBD1. J lost 8 bases, V lost 2 bases, and 9 bases had no gene match. Germline assignment: CDR1 SGHRS and CDR2 YFSETQ. The CDR3 loop spans 14 amino acids. This CDR3 is CASSFDRQGTGYTF. In nucleotides, the CDR3 is TGCGCCAGCAGCTTTGACAGACAGGGAACGGGCTACACCTTC.

The sample holds many counts of this clonotype. CDR3 sequence (DNA): TGCAGTGCTAGACCCTCGGAGACGGGGAATTCACCCCTCCACTTT. It codes for CSARPSETGNSPLHF. The chain links TRBV20-1 to TRBJ1-6; D unresolved. Germline V gene data show CDR1 as DFQATT and CDR2 as SNEGSKA (reference sequence). The CDR3 is made up of 15 amino acids. Trimming left V 2 bases short and J 7 bases short, with 15 bases between.

The chain joins TRBV5-6 to TRBJ1-1; D uncertain. Deletions cut 0 bases from V and 3 bases from J, with 9 bases between. CDR1 and CDR2 from the germline V gene are SGHDT and YYEEEE. The CDR3 runs to 14 residues. The DNA for the CDR3 is TGTGCCAGCAGCTTGGACAGAACATACACTGAAGCTTTCTTT. It specifies CASSLDRTYTEAFF.

In this sample, this clonotype turned up many times. At one end the junction does not follow the germline gene, possibly because of a read error. This chain uses TRBV19 with TRBJ2-4, with D perhaps TRBD1 or TRBD2 (6 bases each). The CDR3 runs to 16 residues. Germline V lookup: CDR1 LNHDA, CDR2 SQIVND (reference sequence). In nucleotides, the CDR3 is TGTGCCAGCAGTAATCCTGGGGGGCCGAGTCAAAACACCTTGTACTTT. It yields the protein CASSNPGGPSQNTLYF.